The T cell receptor beta chain under discussion was sequenced for a study of blood T cells in healthy people across ages (dated by TCRdb to the mid-2010s). In terms of the full investigation: In model experiments, template switching captured about one uniquely barcoded TCR beta cDNA molecule for every two T cells. To avoid experimental bias, donors of different ages were spread randomly across the sequencing lanes. Age-related changes in TCR beta repertoire diversity were measured in the study by deep sequencing normalized with unique cDNA molecular identifiers. Donors were grouped into four age groups: young (average 16 years), middle-aged (about 40), aged (around 62) and long-lived (approximately 75). Two additional independent replicas of 1 million unique cDNA reads from the same blood draw were analyzed for two donors (one aged 18 to 29 and one aged 80 or older). The full study reports these points: As age increased, observed TCR beta diversity per million T cells dropped in a roughly linear way, and a significant reduction was already evident by age 40. Because the CMV infection status of the donors was unknown, age-related changes in expanded clonotypes may potentially have been confounded. Estimates of total diversity from one million sequenced T cells were regarded as lower bounds and underestimates. Compared with the aged group, the long-lived group had more naive CD4+ T cells, fewer expanded clones and increased TCR diversity, a pattern suggesting age selection. Since profiling was done on bulk unsorted PBMCs, naive and antigen-experienced compartments could not be conclusively compared. There was a strong correlation between observed TCR beta diversity and the percentage of naive T cells measured by flow cytometry.

CDR1 SGHKS and CDR2 YYEKEE were looked up in the germline V gene (reference sequence). Including the terminal cysteine and phenylalanine, the CDR3 comprises 15 residues. Just the 45-base CDR3 DNA is kept, in frame starting at base 1. V and J lose 4 bases and 5 bases, and a span of 19 bases separates them. This clonotype was detected many times. Its antigen is currently not known. Per-nucleotide qualities are absent, and no much larger clonotype sits a single base away. Receptors were amplified or captured by 5' RACE. Sequencing used an Illumina HiSeq 2500. A second about 7 to 12 cycle PCR used a sample-barcoded 5' primer and a J-beta primer mix. A unique molecular identifier was introduced onto each TCR beta cDNA molecule by a template-switch 5' adaptor carrying 12 random nucleotides. Each sample yielded at least 2.5 million CDR3-containing paired-end reads. First-strand cDNA synthesis was performed from all RNA using the Mint cDNA synthesis kit, with priming by a TRBC-specific oligonucleotide. Following uracil-DNA glycosylase treatment, a first 18-cycle PCR with universal primers M1SS and BC2_uni_R was performed on all cDNA. Per the original workflow: For normalization, 1 million high-quality reads, each with a distinct molecular identifier, were randomly selected from each sample. Reads with shared molecular identifiers were discarded instead of being binned into consensus sequences. MiTCR, set to a Q25 quality threshold and the strictest error-elimination algorithm, was used for CDR3 identification, clonotype clustering and error correction. A nonparametric unseen species model with Euler transformation was used to estimate lower-bound total TCR beta diversity. In TCRdb, the public reads were trimmed at Q25 with fastp and aligned with MiXCR, with productive beta chains retained. Every CDR3 protein is listed once, alongside the most common genes and DNA of its rows. The V and J calls shown here were made by TCRdb, not taken from the authors' results. In all, the sample holds some 900,000 distinct CDR3 sequences, and about 28% of those were seen once. 15% to 20% of the sample lies in the top ten.

Systemically healthy Caucasian individuals from Russia, 35 to 50 in total and aged about 6 to 100 years, were included as donors. Ten milliliters of peripheral blood were drawn from each donor into EDTA-treated Vacutainer tubes. Ficoll-Paque density-gradient centrifugation was used to isolate PBMCs, with at least 6 million obtained per sample. Trizol reagent was used to extract total RNA from PBMCs, with at least 5.5 micrograms per sample. For every donor, an aliquot of PBMCs went through flow cytometry to measure the percentages of naive CD45RAhigh/CD27high T cells. The sequenced sample consisted of blood. The chain is made from TRBV5-5 and TRBJ2-7; TRBD2 is a possible D gene, resting on 5 matching bases. The TCR sequence derives from an elderly woman in good health. The CDR3 protein: CASSDASFHFDEQYF. The sequenced DNA: TGTGCCAGCAGCGACGCTAGCTTTCATTTTGACGAGCAGTACTTC.